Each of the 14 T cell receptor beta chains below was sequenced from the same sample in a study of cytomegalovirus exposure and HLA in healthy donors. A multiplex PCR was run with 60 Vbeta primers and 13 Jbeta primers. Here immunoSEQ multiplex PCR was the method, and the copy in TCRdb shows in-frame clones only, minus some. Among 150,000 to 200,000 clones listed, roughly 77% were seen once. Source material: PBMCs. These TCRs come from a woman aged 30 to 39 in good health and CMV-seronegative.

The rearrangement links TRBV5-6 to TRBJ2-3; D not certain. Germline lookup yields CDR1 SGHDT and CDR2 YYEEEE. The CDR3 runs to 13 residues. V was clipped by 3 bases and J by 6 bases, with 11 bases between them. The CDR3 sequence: CASSSPLRDTQYF. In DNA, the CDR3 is TGTGCCAGCAGCTCACCGTTGAGGGATACGCAGTATTTT. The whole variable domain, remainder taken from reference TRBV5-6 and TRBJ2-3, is DAGVTQSPTHLIKTRGQQVTLRCSPKSGHDTVSWYQQALGQGPQFIFQYYEEEERQRGNFPDRFSGHQFPNYSSELNVNALLLGDSALYLCASSSPLRDTQYFGPGTRLTVL.

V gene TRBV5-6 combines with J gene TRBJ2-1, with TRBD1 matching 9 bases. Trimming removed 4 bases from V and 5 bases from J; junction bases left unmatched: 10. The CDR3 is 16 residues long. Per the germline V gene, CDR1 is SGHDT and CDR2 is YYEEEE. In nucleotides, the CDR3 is TGTGCCAGCAGCCTAAATCGGGGACAGGGCAACAATGAGCAGTTCTTC. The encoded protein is CASSLNRGQGNNEQFF.

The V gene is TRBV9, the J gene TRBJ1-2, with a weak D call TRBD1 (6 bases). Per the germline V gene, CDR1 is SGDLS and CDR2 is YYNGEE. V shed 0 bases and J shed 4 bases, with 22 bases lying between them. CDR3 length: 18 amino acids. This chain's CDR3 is CASSVAGLEETGAYGYTF. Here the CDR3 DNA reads TGTGCCAGCAGCGTAGCGGGTCTCGAAGAGACAGGAGCCTATGGCTACACCTTC.

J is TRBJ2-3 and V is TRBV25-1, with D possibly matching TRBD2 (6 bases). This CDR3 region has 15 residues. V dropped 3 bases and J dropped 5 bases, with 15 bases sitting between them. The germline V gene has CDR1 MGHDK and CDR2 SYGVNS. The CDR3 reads CASSDLTSTGDTQYF. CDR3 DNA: TGTGCCAGCAGTGATCTAACTAGCACAGGAGATACGCAGTATTTT.

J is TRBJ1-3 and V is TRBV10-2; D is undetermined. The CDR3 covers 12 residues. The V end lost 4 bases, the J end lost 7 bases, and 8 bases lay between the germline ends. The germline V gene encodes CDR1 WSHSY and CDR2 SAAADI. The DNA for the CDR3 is TGCGCCAGCAGTGGTAGTCGCAACACCATATATTTT. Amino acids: CASSGSRNTIYF.

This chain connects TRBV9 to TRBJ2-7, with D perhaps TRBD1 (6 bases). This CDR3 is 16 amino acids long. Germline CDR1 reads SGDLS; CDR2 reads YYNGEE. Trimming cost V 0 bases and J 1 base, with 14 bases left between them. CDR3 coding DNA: TGTGCCAGCAGCGTAGACCAGGGGTCCCGGTCCTACGAGCAGTACTTC. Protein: CASSVDQGSRSYEQYF. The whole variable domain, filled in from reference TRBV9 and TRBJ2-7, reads DSGVTQTPKHLITATGQRVTLRCSPRSGDLSVYWYQQSLDQGLQFLIQYYNGEERAKGNILERFSAQQFPDLHSELNLSSLELGDSALYFCASSVDQGSRSYEQYFGPGTRLTVT.

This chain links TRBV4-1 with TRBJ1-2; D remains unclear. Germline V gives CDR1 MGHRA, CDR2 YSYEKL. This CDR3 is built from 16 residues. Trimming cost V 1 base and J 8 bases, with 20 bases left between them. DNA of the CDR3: TGCGCCAGCAGCCAAGCTATGGCAGGACGAGGACTGGGCTACACCTTC. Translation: CASSQAMAGRGLGYTF.

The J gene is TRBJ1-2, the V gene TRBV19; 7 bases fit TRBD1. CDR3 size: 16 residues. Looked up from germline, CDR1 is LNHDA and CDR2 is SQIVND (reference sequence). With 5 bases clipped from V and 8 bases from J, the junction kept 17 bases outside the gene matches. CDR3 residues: CASSPLLGRQGTGYTF. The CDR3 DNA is TGTGCCAGTAGTCCACTCCTGGGGCGACAGGGTACGGGCTACACCTTC.

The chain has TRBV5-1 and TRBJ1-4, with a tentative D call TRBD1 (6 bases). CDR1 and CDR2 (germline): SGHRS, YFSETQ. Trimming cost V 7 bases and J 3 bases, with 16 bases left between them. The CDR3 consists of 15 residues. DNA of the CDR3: TGCGCCAGCGCAGCTATGCCAGGGGCTAATGAAAAACTGTTTTTT. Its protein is CASAAMPGANEKLFF.

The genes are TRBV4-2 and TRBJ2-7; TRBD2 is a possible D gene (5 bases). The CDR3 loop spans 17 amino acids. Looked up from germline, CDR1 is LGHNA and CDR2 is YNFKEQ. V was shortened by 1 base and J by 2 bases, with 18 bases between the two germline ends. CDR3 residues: CASSQASQSGLAYEQYF. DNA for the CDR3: TGTGCCAGCAGCCAAGCTTCGCAATCAGGACTGGCCTACGAGCAGTACTTC.

The CDR3 DNA sequence: TGTGCCAGCAAATACGGTGTGGGACTACCTTACAATGAGCAGTTCTTC. Its translation: CASKYGVGLPYNEQFF. The V and J genes are TRBV2 and TRBJ2-1, with 7 nucleotides matching TRBD2. Per germline, CDR1 SNHLY and CDR2 FYNNEI. The junction had 13 bases not matched to a gene; V was cut back by 7 bases and J by 4 bases. The length of the CDR3 is 16 residues.

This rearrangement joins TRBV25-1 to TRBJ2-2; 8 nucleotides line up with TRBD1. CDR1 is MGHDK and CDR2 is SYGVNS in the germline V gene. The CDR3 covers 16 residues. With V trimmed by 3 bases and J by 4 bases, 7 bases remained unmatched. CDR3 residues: CASSERLTGATGELFF. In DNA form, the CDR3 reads TGTGCCAGCAGTGAGAGGTTGACAGGGGCCACCGGGGAGCTGTTTTTT.

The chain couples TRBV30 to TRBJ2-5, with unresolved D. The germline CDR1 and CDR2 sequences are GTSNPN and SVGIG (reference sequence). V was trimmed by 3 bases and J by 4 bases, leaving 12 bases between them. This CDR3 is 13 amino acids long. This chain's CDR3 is CAWRGPNGETQYF. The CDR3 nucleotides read TGTGCCTGGAGGGGCCCGAACGGAGAGACCCAGTACTTC.

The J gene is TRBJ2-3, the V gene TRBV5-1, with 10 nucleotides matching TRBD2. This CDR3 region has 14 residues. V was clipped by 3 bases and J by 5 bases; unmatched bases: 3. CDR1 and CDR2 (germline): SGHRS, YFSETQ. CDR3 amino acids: CASSSLAGGDTQYF. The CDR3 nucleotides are TGCGCCAGCAGCTCTTTAGCGGGGGGAGATACGCAGTATTTT.